This entry concerns a single T cell receptor beta chain. The antigen is not known. The CDR3 is 15 residues long. J was trimmed by 2 bases and V by 7 bases; bases with no gene match: 4. Germline V gene data show CDR1 as SGHRS and CDR2 as YFSETQ. Quantitative 5'-RACE with molecular barcodes was used to make the TCR beta libraries. One entry per CDR3 protein results from TCRdb running MiXCR on the 5' RACE reads. In the table there are about 540,000 distinct CDR3 sequences, roughly an eighth of which are singletons. The record originates from a study of CD8 T cells in ankylosing spondylitis. Points from the study as a whole: What seemed typical of ankylosing spondylitis blood was a TCR beta motif built from about 8 highly homologous variants. Researchers reportedly found disease-linked clones significantly enriched in matched ankylosing spondylitis synovial fluid.

This sequence joins TRBV5-1 and TRBJ2-1; 12 bases map to TRBD2. Source material: blood, either unsorted or a sorted T cell fraction (not recorded which). This clonotype was sampled from a male donor with ankylosing spondylitis. The CDR3 DNA sequence: TGCGCCAGCGCTCGGACTAGCGGGACCTACAATGAGCAGTTCTTC. It is translated as CASARTSGTYNEQFF.